This TCR beta chain was recorded in a study of shared clonotypes between healthy human individuals. At the level of the study: Ranging from 18 to 49 in age, donors were a couple of women and three men.

CDR3 length equals 15 residues. Deletions cut 5 bases from V and 2 bases from J, with 10 bases between. Per germline, CDR1 SNHLY and CDR2 FYNNEI. Study results and caveats: Tissues were not sampled, only blood, and their repertoires likely differ. Sequencing of the sorted subsets was shown by rarefaction to be incomplete despite large depth.

With regard to this clone: Its antigen is not known.

The assay ran at deep level. Profiling relied on immunoSEQ multiplex PCR, and the TCRdb table lists in-frame clones only, not all of them. The sample has about 2,500,000 clones, just over 90% seen once. Specimen: naive CD4+ T cells sorted from blood. Subset: CD45RA+ positively selected. This clonotype was sampled from a man younger than 35 in good health. The gene calls are TRBV2 and TRBJ2-6; D unclear. This CDR3 reads CASSRIRAGANVLTF. The CDR3 DNA reads as TGTGCCAGCAGTAGGATAAGGGCTGGGGCCAACGTCCTGACTTTC.